What follows are 26 T cell receptor beta chains derived from one specimen sequenced in a study of blood T cell repertoires in COVID-19. The protocol was immunoSEQ multiplex PCR, while the TCRdb copy is restricted to in-frame clones and leaves out a portion. The sample carries 95,000 to 150,000 clones, about four fifths recorded once. The source material was peripheral blood. Receptor source: a man aged 55 to 69 with active or convalescent COVID-19.

The chain joins TRBV27 to TRBJ1-2; 7 bases line up with TRBD1. V gave up 6 bases and J gave up 8 bases; unmatched junction bases: 9. The CDR3 totals 13 residues. CDR1 is MNHEY and CDR2 is SMNVEV in the germline V gene (reference sequence). The CDR3 nucleotides are TGTGCCAGCAGCCTCAGACAGGGTGGAGGCTACACCTTC. Translating gives CASSLRQGGGYTF.

About this clone itself: Other DNA sequences in the same sample also yield this CDR3. This sequence joins TRBV5-1 and TRBJ2-6, with 9 nucleotides matching TRBD1. The junction had 0 bases not matched to a gene; V was cut back by 0 bases and J by 2 bases. CDR3 length: 16 residues. Looked up from germline, CDR1 is SGHRS and CDR2 is YFSETQ. The CDR3 coding sequence is TGCGCCAGCAGCTTGGGACAGGGGGCTGGGGCCAACGTCCTGACTTTC. Its translation: CASSLGQGAGANVLTF.

J is TRBJ2-7 and V is TRBV6-5; 14 nucleotides line up with TRBD2. Trimming cost V 11 bases and J 0 bases; bases outside gene matches: 6. The germline gives CDR1 MNHEY, CDR2 SVGAGI. The CDR3 is made up of 15 amino acids. The CDR3 DNA is TGTGCCTCGACCGGGACTAGCGGGAGCTCCTACGAGCAGTACTTC. It yields the protein CASTGTSGSSYEQYF.

V is TRBV5-1 and J is TRBJ2-5, with 10 bases that match TRBD1. From germline, CDR1 is SGHRS and CDR2 YFSETQ. J was trimmed by 5 bases and V by 0 bases; bases with no gene match: 7. This CDR3 region has 16 residues. CDR3 residues: CASSLESGQGTETQYF. CDR3 nucleotides: TGCGCCAGCAGCTTGGAGTCGGGACAGGGGACGGAGACCCAGTACTTC.

CDR3 DNA: TGTGCCAGCAGCTTGTTGGCATCCTACGAGCAGTACTTC. Translated, it gives CASSLLASYEQYF. J is TRBJ2-7 and V is TRBV5-6; the D is unclear. CDR3 length equals 13 residues. Trimming removed 1 base at V and 1 base at J, with 6 bases between. Germline V gene data show CDR1 as SGHDT and CDR2 as YYEEEE.

V is TRBV10-2 and J is TRBJ1-2; the D is unclear. In germline, CDR1 is WSHSY, CDR2 SAAADI. This CDR3 has 14 residues. The V gene lost 6 bases and the J gene lost 2 bases, with 13 bases spanning the gap. The CDR3 region is CASSSTQPNYGYTF. The CDR3 DNA reads as TGCGCCAGCAGCTCGACTCAACCGAACTATGGCTACACCTTC.

The DNA of the CDR3 is TGTGCCATCCAAATGCGCGGGAGAATCTACGAGCAGTACTTC. It translates to CAIQMRGRIYEQYF. V and J are TRBV28 and TRBJ2-7; TRBD2 aligns across 7 bases. V was pared by 10 bases and J by 3 bases, with 12 bases of the junction left unmatched. The CDR3 is 14 amino acids. Germline lookup yields CDR1 MDHEN and CDR2 SYDVKM.

This CDR3 is CASSRGDREGYSNQPQHF. The CDR3 DNA sequence: TGTGCCAGCAGCCGGGGGGACAGGGAGGGGTATAGCAATCAGCCCCAGCATTTT. The genes are TRBV7-8 and TRBJ1-5, with 9 bases fitting TRBD1. This CDR3 comprises 18 residues. V lost 5 bases, J lost 0 bases, and 11 bases stayed unmatched. The germline gives CDR1 SGHVS, CDR2 FQNEAQ.

V gene TRBV19 combines with J gene TRBJ2-7, with 9 bases matching TRBD1. Per germline, CDR1 LNHDA and CDR2 SQIVND (reference sequence). The junction had 8 bases not matched to a gene; V was cut back by 6 bases and J by 5 bases. This CDR3 contains 14 residues. The CDR3 bases are TGTGCCAGTAGACCGGGACAGGGTTTCCACGAGCAGTACTTC. This gives the protein CASRPGQGFHEQYF. Using reference TRBV19 and TRBJ2-7 for the parts outside the CDR3, the full variable domain is DGGITQSPKYLFRKEGQNVTLSCEQNLNHDAMYWYRQDPGQGLRLIYYSQIVNDFQKGDIAEGYSVSREKKESFPLTVTSAQKNPTAFYLCASRPGQGFHEQYFGPGTRLTVT.

V is TRBV19 and J is TRBJ2-1, with 13 bases lining up with TRBD2. The CDR3 consists of 14 residues. Per the germline V gene, CDR1 is LNHDA and CDR2 is SQIVND (reference sequence). Trimming took 5 bases from V and 12 from J; bases not matched to a gene: 7. The CDR3 protein is CASSRTSGREGQFF. In nucleotides, the CDR3 is TGTGCCAGTAGTCGAACTAGCGGGAGGGAAGGGCAGTTCTTC. Together with reference TRBV19 and TRBJ2-1, the CDR3 gives the full variable domain: DGGITQSPKYLFRKEGQNVTLSCEQNLNHDAMYWYRQDPGQGLRLIYYSQIVNDFQKGDIAEGYSVSREKKESFPLTVTSAQKNPTAFYLCASSRTSGREGQFFGPGTRLTVL.

The V gene is TRBV21-1, the J gene TRBJ1-3. TRBV21-1 is deemed a pseudogene. The CDR3 runs 16 residues. The CDR3 coding sequence is TGTGCCAGCGACCGGGCCAACGGGAAACCTGGAAACACCATATATTTT. Translated, it gives CASDRANGKPGNTIYF.

The chain couples TRBV7-2 to TRBJ2-3; 8 bases line up with TRBD2. The trim removed 5 bases at V and 1 base at J, leaving 8 bases unmatched. CDR3 length: 16 amino acids. The germline CDR1 and CDR2 sequences are SGHTA and FQGNSA. This chain's CDR3 is CASSVELADRTDTQYF. The DNA of the CDR3 is TGTGCCAGCAGCGTCGAACTAGCGGATCGCACAGATACGCAGTATTTT.

The V call is TRBV28, the J call TRBJ2-5; 12 nucleotides line up with TRBD2. CDR1 MDHEN and CDR2 SYDVKM come from the germline V gene. CDR3 length: 15 amino acids. Germline trimming cut 7 bases from V and 5 bases from J; bases unmatched to any gene: 8. The CDR3 is CASTVLAGGSETQYF. The CDR3, as DNA: TGTGCCAGCACCGTACTAGCGGGAGGATCCGAGACCCAGTACTTC. Together with reference TRBV28 and TRBJ2-5, the CDR3 gives the full variable domain: DVKVTQSSRYLVKRTGEKVFLECVQDMDHENMFWYRQDPGLGLRLIYFSYDVKMKEKGDIPEGYSVSREKKERFSLILESASTNQTSMYLCASTVLAGGSETQYFGPGTRLLVL.

This sequence joins TRBV4-1 and TRBJ2-7, with 11 bases matching TRBD2. Germline CDR1 is MGHRA and CDR2 is YSYEKL. CDR3 length: 17 amino acids. V trimming: 1 base; J trimming: 3 bases; junction bases outside the gene matches: 8. CDR3: CASSQGGGLAEYYEQYF. For the CDR3, the DNA is TGCGCCAGCAGCCAAGGAGGGGGACTAGCGGAATACTACGAGCAGTACTTC.

This clone has more than one count but fewer than ten. The chain couples TRBV5-1 to TRBJ1-1; TRBD1 matches 8 bases. The germline V gene encodes CDR1 SGHRS and CDR2 YFSETQ. This CDR3 spans 17 amino acids. With V trimmed by 1 base and J by 0 bases, 8 bases remained unmatched. DNA for the CDR3: TGCGCCAGCAGCTTGACGGGACAGGTCGCTATGAACACTGAAGCTTTCTTT. It specifies CASSLTGQVAMNTEAFF.

This sequence joins TRBV28 and TRBJ2-5, with TRBD1 matching 9 bases. This CDR3 has 14 residues. Germline values: CDR1 MDHEN, CDR2 SYDVKM. The junction had 7 bases not matched to a gene; V was cut back by 2 bases and J by 9 bases. For the CDR3, the DNA is TGTGCCAGCAGTTTAAACAGGGGGCGAGGGGCCCAGTACTTC. It yields the protein CASSLNRGRGAQYF.

The V call is TRBV7-9, the J call TRBJ1-4, with 7 nucleotides matching TRBD1. V trimming: 2 bases; J trimming: 3 bases; junction bases outside the gene matches: 9. CDR3 length equals 17 residues. CDR1 and CDR2 (germline): SEHNR, FQNEAQ (reference sequence). The CDR3 DNA follows: TGTGCCAGCAGCTTAACTAAGACAGGGTGGCCTAATGAAAAACTGTTTTTT. Translation: CASSLTKTGWPNEKLFF. The full variable domain, in which reference TRBV7-9 and TRBJ1-4 provide the parts outside the CDR3, is DTGVSQNPRHKITKRGQNVTFRCDPISEHNRLYWYRQTLGQGPEFLTYFQNEAQLEKSRLLSDRFSAERPKGSFSTLEIQRTEQGDSAMYLCASSLTKTGWPNEKLFFGSGTQLSVL.

The CDR3 protein is CSRPSYRVRETQYF. CDR3 coding DNA: TGCAGCAGACCATCTTACAGGGTGAGGGAGACCCAGTACTTC. J is TRBJ2-5 and V is TRBV29-1; D may be TRBD1 (6 bases). CDR1 is SQVTM and CDR2 is ANQGSEA in the germline V gene. The germline V and J ends were trimmed by 8 bases and 5 bases, with 21 bases remaining between them. The CDR3 runs 14 residues.

The chain has TRBV5-6 and TRBJ2-7; D is perhaps TRBD2 (6 bases). Trimming removed 2 bases at V and 4 bases at J, with 10 bases between. CDR1 SGHDT and CDR2 YYEEEE come from the germline V gene. This CDR3 has 13 amino acids. CDR3 loop: CASSFLGGYEQYF. Written as DNA, the CDR3 is TGTGCCAGCAGCTTCTTGGGGGGTTACGAGCAGTACTTC.

This chain uses TRBV10-1 with TRBJ2-7, with 7 bases aligning to TRBD1. This CDR3 is 14 amino acids long. With 11 bases clipped from V and 3 bases from J, the junction kept 13 bases outside the gene matches. The germline gives CDR1 WNHNN, CDR2 SYGVQD (reference sequence). The CDR3 DNA follows: TGCGCCCCAATAAGGGACAGCCGATACTACGAGCAGTACTTC. Amino acids: CAPIRDSRYYEQYF.

V usage is TRBV10-2 and J usage is TRBJ1-5, with D perhaps matching TRBD1 (6 bases). The CDR3 length is 14 residues. Trimming removed 8 bases from V and 3 bases from J, with 14 bases in between. Germline CDR1 is WSHSY and CDR2 is SAAADI. This CDR3 is CASADGTINQPQHF. The CDR3 region has the DNA TGCGCCAGCGCCGACGGGACAATCAATCAGCCCCAGCATTTT.

This clone has more than one count but fewer than ten. The rearrangement links TRBV3-1 (or the pseudogene TRBV3-2) to TRBJ2-2, with 13 positions matching TRBD2. CDR3 size: 16 residues. The V segment lost 1 base and the J segment 6 bases; nucleotides outside the gene matches: 2. Germline CDR1 reads LGHDT; CDR2 reads YNNKEL (reference sequence). CDR3 DNA: TGTGCCAGCAGCCAAGTACTAGCGGGAGGGCCCGGGGAGCTGTTTTTT. Its protein product is CASSQVLAGGPGELFF.

The chain links TRBV5-6 to TRBJ2-2, with D possibly being TRBD2 (7 bases). Germline V gene sequence: CDR1 SGHDT, CDR2 YYEEEE. This CDR3 is 16 amino acids long. V was trimmed by 7 bases and J by 0 bases, leaving 16 bases between them. The CDR3 protein is CASRTGGGSNTGELFF. In DNA form, the CDR3 reads TGTGCCAGCCGCACGGGGGGCGGGTCGAACACCGGGGAGCTGTTTTTT.

This clone was detected a few times. The chain is built from TRBV19 and TRBJ2-5, with D unclear. The V end was cut by 1 base, the J end by 5 bases, with 14 bases between. The germline V gene has CDR1 LNHDA and CDR2 SQIVND (reference sequence). This CDR3 has 15 residues. The CDR3 DNA sequence: TGTGCCAGTAGTATAGTACGTGGCCCTCTGGAGACCCAGTACTTC. It is translated as CASSIVRGPLETQYF.

This clone was found a few times. The chain joins TRBV7-8 to TRBJ1-3; D gene unclear. The CDR3 is 14 amino acids. The V end was cut by 5 bases, the J end by 3 bases, with 11 bases between. Germline V gives CDR1 SGHVS, CDR2 FQNEAQ. CDR3 amino acids: CASSQGSRGNTIYF. CDR3 coding DNA: TGTGCCAGCAGCCAAGGGAGTCGTGGAAACACCATATATTTT.

The rearrangement joins TRBV7-9 to TRBJ2-7, with 9 nucleotides matching TRBD1. CDR1 is SEHNR, CDR2 FQNEAQ, per germline (reference sequence). The ends lost 4 bases at V and 7 bases at J; junction bases unmatched: 5. This CDR3 has 13 residues. CDR3 coding DNA: TGTGCCAGCAGCTGGACAGGGGCAGGGGAGCAGTACTTC. It is translated as CASSWTGAGEQYF.